These 15 T cell receptor beta chains originate from one sample sequenced in a study of shared clonotypes between healthy human individuals (TCRdb year 2020). Receptor libraries were prepared by the immunoSEQ multiplex PCR assay. TCRdb limited this immuneACCESS table to in-frame rearrangements with V and J called. A share of clones is missing; checked studies link under half to unresolved V genes, and the rest is unexplained. For this sample there are around 700,000 clones; around 90% appear just once. The ten biggest clones cover about 24% of the sample. CD8 naive samples consisted of CD45RO-negative cells that were positively selected for CCR7, yielding a CD45RA+CCR7+ population without TemRA cells. The sample consisted of naive CD8+ T cells sorted from blood. Explained via the paper, the cell subset or site label denotes: CD45RA+CCR7+. Receptors originate from a man under 40 in good health.

The genes are TRBV2 and TRBJ2-3, with 7 nucleotides matching TRBD2. The J segment lost 3 bases and the V segment lost 6 bases, leaving 6 bases of the junction unmatched. Germline values: CDR1 SNHLY, CDR2 FYNNEI. The CDR3 is 14 residues long. CDR3 sequence (DNA): TGTGCCAGCAGCCCTACTAGCGTAACAGATACGCAGTATTTT. This codes for CASSPTSVTDTQYF.

The chain couples TRBV10-3 to TRBJ2-3; 8 bases line up with TRBD1. V was clipped by 9 bases and J by 2 bases; unmatched bases: 4. In germline, CDR1 is ENHRY, CDR2 SYGVKD. The CDR3 spans 13 residues. CDR3 residues: CAIQGGPTDTQYF. The CDR3 coding sequence is TGTGCCATACAGGGGGGACCCACAGATACGCAGTATTTT.

CDR3 in amino acids: CASGLAPGNEQFF. The CDR3 DNA reads TGTGCTAGTGGTTTGGCCCCGGGCAATGAGCAGTTCTTC. V is TRBV12-5 and J is TRBJ2-1; no clear D. V lost 1 base to trimming and J lost 6 bases, with 7 bases between them. Per germline, CDR1 LGHNT and CDR2 FRNRAP. The length of the CDR3 is 13 residues.

CDR3 sequence: CASSSTSYNEQFF. The CDR3 region has the DNA TGCGCCAGCAGCTCCACCTCCTACAATGAGCAGTTCTTC. The chain is built from TRBV5-1 and TRBJ2-1; no clear D. This CDR3 comprises 13 residues. From germline, CDR1 is SGHRS and CDR2 YFSETQ. V dropped 3 bases and J dropped 0 bases, with 4 bases sitting between them.

Regarding this clone: A junction end diverges from the germline sequence, so it may reflect a read error. The chain has TRBV29-1 and TRBJ2-1; D tentatively reads TRBD1 or TRBD2 (6 bases each). This CDR3 comprises 14 residues. Per the germline V gene, CDR1 is SQVTM and CDR2 is ANQGSEA. DNA for the CDR3: TGCAGCATTGAGGGGGGAGAGAAAGGGAATGAGCAGTTCTTC. Its translation: CSIEGGEKGNEQFF.

V and J are TRBV6-5 and TRBJ2-6; no clear D gene. This CDR3 region has 16 residues. CDR1 is MNHEY, CDR2 SVGAGI, per germline. The germline V and J ends were trimmed by 4 bases and 0 bases, with 10 bases remaining between them. CDR3: CASSLGWGSGANVLTF. The DNA of the CDR3 is TGTGCCAGCAGTTTAGGTTGGGGCTCTGGGGCCAACGTCCTGACTTTC.

This rearrangement joins TRBV10-3 to TRBJ2-7; maybe TRBD2 (7 bases). With 9 bases removed from V and 2 bases from J, the gap between germline ends came to 17 bases. The CDR3 is 14 amino acids. Per the germline V gene, CDR1 is ENHRY and CDR2 is SYGVKD. CDR3 sequence (DNA): TGTGCCATTAACCCGGGGGGCCCCGCCTACGAGCAGTACTTC. It specifies CAINPGGPAYEQYF.

The V gene is TRBV5-1, the J gene TRBJ2-3; 8 nucleotides line up with TRBD2. V lost 0 bases to trimming and J lost 2 bases; unmatched junction nucleotides: 14. This CDR3 has 19 amino acids. The germline V gene has CDR1 SGHRS and CDR2 YFSETQ. The CDR3 sequence: CASSLAISGSGKPTDTQYF. As DNA, the CDR3 is TGCGCCAGCAGCTTGGCGATTAGCGGTAGCGGGAAGCCCACAGATACGCAGTATTTT.

The V call is TRBV7-2, the J call TRBJ1-1, with 7 bases matching TRBD1. The V gene's germline CDR1 is SGHTA and CDR2 FQGNSA. The CDR3 contains 13 residues. After removal of 1 base from V and 9 bases from J, the junction contained 5 bases not matched to a gene. CDR3 in amino acids: CASSLGGQRQAFF. CDR3 nucleotide sequence: TGTGCCAGCAGCTTAGGGGGACAGCGGCAAGCTTTCTTT.

J is TRBJ2-1 and V is TRBV28; perhaps D is TRBD1 or TRBD2 (6 bases each). V gave up 3 bases and J gave up 9 bases, with 15 bases separating them. Germline assignment: CDR1 MDHEN and CDR2 SYDVKM. There are 14 residues in the CDR3. Here the CDR3 reads CASSFGGNLGEQFF. Here the CDR3 DNA reads TGTGCCAGCAGTTTCGGGGGCAACTTGGGTGAGCAGTTCTTC.

The CDR3 loop reads CASSQGSVYNEQFF. As DNA, the CDR3 is TGCGCCAGCAGCCAAGGATCTGTATACAATGAGCAGTTCTTC. This sequence joins TRBV4-1 and TRBJ2-1; unclear D gene. Germline V gene sequence: CDR1 MGHRA, CDR2 YSYEKL. The CDR3 runs to 14 residues. Between the trimmed V and J ends, which lost 1 base and 4 bases, there was a span of 8 bases.

This clone was detected once. The chain employs TRBV2 and TRBJ1-2, with TRBD1 as a possible D gene (6 bases). Germline V CDR1 and CDR2: SNHLY, FYNNEI. The CDR3 contains 15 residues. V gave up 6 bases and J gave up 4 bases, with 18 bases separating them. CDR3 sequence: CASRSGTRIFYGYTF. The CDR3 DNA sequence: TGTGCCAGCAGGAGTGGGACAAGGATTTTCTATGGCTACACCTTC.

The chain has TRBV19 and TRBJ2-7; possible D gene TRBD1, 6 bases. V shed 5 bases and J shed 4 bases, with 15 bases lying between them. The CDR3 covers 14 residues. Germline-derived CDR1 and CDR2 are LNHDA and SQIVND (reference sequence). CDR3 region: CASSSWDNLYEQYF. For the CDR3, the DNA is TGTGCCAGTAGTTCCTGGGACAACCTATACGAGCAGTACTTC.

The rearrangement links TRBV6-5 to TRBJ2-1, with D tentatively TRBD2 (5 bases). Germline V CDR1 and CDR2: MNHEY, SVGAGI. The V end lost 4 bases, the J end lost 0 bases, and 10 bases lay between the germline ends. The CDR3 spans 15 residues. This CDR3 reads CASSLNRDSYNEQFF. The CDR3, as DNA: TGTGCCAGCAGTTTAAACCGGGACTCCTACAATGAGCAGTTCTTC.

This sequence joins TRBV5-4 and TRBJ1-2; D remains unclear. Germline V lookup: CDR1 SGHNT, CDR2 YYREEE (reference sequence). CDR3 length equals 13 residues. Trimming removed 4 bases from V and 5 bases from J, with 12 bases in between. CDR3 nucleotides: TGTGCCAGCAGCCAGACCGCCTATTATGGCTACACCTTC. Protein sequence: CASSQTAYYGYTF. The full variable domain, in which reference TRBV5-4 and TRBJ1-2 provide the parts outside the CDR3, is ETGVTQSPTHLIKTRGQQVTLRCSSQSGHNTVSWYQQALGQGPQFIFQYYREEENGRGNFPPRFSGLQFPNYSSELNVNALELDDSALYLCASSQTAYYGYTFGSGTRLTVV.